This T cell receptor (beta chain) was captured by sequencing in a study of CD8 T cells in ankylosing spondylitis. The sample holds many counts of this clonotype. TCRdb re-called the 5' RACE reads with MiXCR, one entry per CDR3 protein. The table shows 240,000 or so distinct CDR3 sequences, with 8.6% occurring only once. Germline V lookup: CDR1 SGHRS, CDR2 YFSETQ. V gave up 0 bases and J gave up 9 bases, with 8 bases separating them. The CDR3 extends over 12 amino acids. The V gene is TRBV5-1, the J gene TRBJ2-3; D not resolved. This clonotype was obtained from a male donor with ankylosing spondylitis or in good health (not recorded which). The sequenced material came from blood, either unsorted or a sorted T cell fraction (not recorded which). CDR3 region: CASSLDAATQYF. CDR3 sequence (DNA): TGCGCCAGCAGCTTGGATGCGGCAACGCAGTATTTT.